These 29 T cell receptor beta chains originate from one sample sequenced in a study of T cells in Graves' hyperthyroidism and ophthalmopathy. There were TCR beta CDR3 regions amplified from RNA transcripts. Initially, a first-round RT-PCR of the TCR CDR3 employed the HTBI primer set. Via MiXCR, TCRdb re-called the multiplex PCR reads, giving one row per CDR3 protein. This sample carries approximately 400,000 distinct CDR3 sequences, about 14% of them seen once, and the ten largest clones take 25% to 30%. Specimen: blood. The receptors shown here come from a man aged 50 to 59 with Graves' ophthalmopathy.

This clonotype was seen ten or more times. This chain joins TRBV11-3 and TRBJ2-3; the D gene is possibly TRBD1 (6 bases). The CDR3 extends over 15 amino acids. Germline CDR1 reads SGHNT; CDR2 reads YENEEA. The V gene lost 5 bases and the J gene lost 2 bases, with 14 bases spanning the gap. The CDR3 DNA reads as TGTGCCAGCAGCCCACCTTGGGACACCACAGATACGCAGTATTTT. As protein: CASSPPWDTTDTQYF.

This clonotype was detected ten times or more. The chain links TRBV7-2 to TRBJ2-5; TRBD2 is a possible D gene (6 bases). The CDR3 loop spans 14 amino acids. Trimming took off 3 bases at V and 4 bases at J, with 12 bases between the two ends. Germline values: CDR1 SGHTA, CDR2 FQGNSA. The CDR3 protein is CASSLGRGRETQYF. The CDR3 coding sequence is TGTGCCAGCAGCTTGGGACGGGGGAGAGAGACCCAGTACTTC.

A word on this clonotype: A much more abundant neighbour one base away suggests this may be a read error. The V gene is TRBV12-3 or TRBV12-4, the J gene TRBJ2-7; the match to TRBD1 covers 7 bases. The J segment lost 1 base and the V segment lost 8 bases, leaving 5 bases of the junction unmatched. This CDR3 comprises 13 residues. CDR3 sequence: CASGGQASYEQYF. The DNA of the CDR3 is TGTGCCAGCGGCGGACAGGCTTCCTACGAGCAGTACTTC.

The table lists this clonotype with many counts. The V and J genes are TRBV20-1 and TRBJ1-2; D is perhaps TRBD1 (6 bases). CDR1 and CDR2 (germline): DFQATT, SNEGSKA (reference sequence). CDR3 length equals 18 residues. Trimming cost V 5 bases and J 0 bases, with 25 bases left between them. CDR3 residues: CSASSSGARVIANYGYTF. The DNA of the CDR3 is TGCAGTGCTTCCTCCTCGGGGGCTCGGGTGATAGCTAACTATGGCTACACCTTC.

The genes are TRBV6-1 and TRBJ2-7, with 7 bases fitting TRBD2. From germline, CDR1 is MNHNS and CDR2 SASEGT. The junction had 13 bases not matched to a gene; V was cut back by 2 bases and J by 3 bases. This CDR3 contains 17 residues. As DNA, the CDR3 is TGTGCCAGCAGTGAAATCGTCGCGGGAGAAGGTAACTACGAGCAGTACTTC. This codes for CASSEIVAGEGNYEQYF.

In this sample, this clonotype turned up many times. The rearrangement uses TRBV9 and TRBJ2-3; the D gene is possibly TRBD1 (5 bases). Germline assignment: CDR1 SGDLS and CDR2 YYNGEE. V lost 0 bases and J lost 4, with 12 bases in between. This CDR3 has 15 residues. The CDR3 region is CASSVASGLSDTQYF. CDR3 nucleotide sequence: TGTGCCAGCAGCGTAGCTTCAGGGTTGTCAGATACGCAGTATTTT.

This clonotype has ten or more counts. This rearrangement joins TRBV30 to TRBJ2-3; D is unclear. CDR3 length: 14 residues. Germline lookup yields CDR1 GTSNPN and CDR2 SVGIG (reference sequence). V gave up 1 base and J gave up 6 bases, with 14 bases separating them. CDR3 sequence: CAWSGVPDLDTQYF. CDR3 in DNA: TGTGCCTGGAGTGGCGTACCAGATTTGGATACGCAGTATTTT.

This clonotype was detected ten times or more. The chain is built from TRBV5-1 and TRBJ2-3; 15 positions match TRBD2. This CDR3 is 16 amino acids long. The V and J ends lost 3 bases and 5 bases, in that order; junction bases with no gene match: 4. The V gene's germline CDR1 is SGHRS and CDR2 YFSETQ. The CDR3 DNA is TGCGCCAGCAGCTACCGGACTAGCGGGAGGGAAGATACGCAGTATTTT. This translates into CASSYRTSGREDTQYF.

At least ten counts were recorded for this clonotype. The genes are TRBV28 and TRBJ2-1, with 7 bases matching TRBD2. Looked up from germline, CDR1 is MDHEN and CDR2 is SYDVKM. This CDR3 has 17 residues. Trimming took 6 bases from V and 2 from J; bases not matched to a gene: 13. The CDR3 sequence is CASSLPLREQTYNEQFF. Written as DNA, the CDR3 is TGTGCCAGCAGCCTACCGCTGCGGGAGCAAACCTACAATGAGCAGTTCTTC.

Note on this clonotype: A read error may account for a junction end that differs from germline. The chain joins TRBV5-1 to TRBJ2-1; 11 bases fit TRBD2. Germline V gene data show CDR1 as SGHRS and CDR2 as YFSETQ. This CDR3 is 15 amino acids long. As DNA, the CDR3 is TGCGCCAGCAGCTTCGGGACTAGCGGTGGTGATGAGCAGCTCTTC. Translation: CASSFGTSGGDEQLF. Combining the CDR3 with reference TRBV5-1 and TRBJ2-1 gives the whole variable domain KAGVTQTPRYLIKTRGQQVTLSCSPISGHRSVSWYQQTPGQGLQFLFEYFSETQRNKGNFPGRFSGRQFSNSRSEMNVSTLELGDSALYLCASSFGTSGGDEQLFGPGTRLTVL.

This clonotype was observed at least ten times. The CDR3 DNA follows: TGTGCCAGCAGTACCGGAAGCTCCTACGAGCAGTACTTC. Its protein is CASSTGSSYEQYF. The chain recombines TRBV28 with TRBJ2-7; D is uncertain. The CDR3 covers 13 residues. V was shortened by 5 bases and J by 0 bases, with 8 bases between the two germline ends. CDR1 is MDHEN, CDR2 SYDVKM, per germline.

This clonotype was found many times. This rearrangement joins TRBV30 to TRBJ1-2, with 7 bases matching TRBD1. This CDR3 has 14 amino acids. Germline assignment: CDR1 GTSNPN and CDR2 SVGIG (reference sequence). Trimming removed 3 bases from V and 5 bases from J; junction bases left unmatched: 9. The CDR3 DNA reads TGTGCCTGGAGGCGGGCAGGGGGGGATTATGGCTACACCTTC. Translated, it gives CAWRRAGGDYGYTF.

This clonotype was seen many times. J is TRBJ1-5 and V is TRBV28; a possible D gene is TRBD1 (5 bases). The CDR3 covers 16 residues. The V end was cut by 5 bases, the J end by 7 bases, with 21 bases between. Germline-derived CDR1 and CDR2 are MDHEN and SYDVKM. The CDR3 loop is CASSTSGGGARQPQHF. The CDR3 DNA reads TGTGCCAGCAGTACCTCGGGGGGAGGGGCTCGACAGCCCCAGCATTTT.

This clonotype was seen repeatedly, ten times or more. The chain links TRBV30 to TRBJ2-7; 12 bases line up with TRBD2. CDR3 length: 15 amino acids. CDR1 and CDR2 from the germline V gene are GTSNPN and SVGIG (reference sequence). After removal of 7 bases from V and 5 bases from J, the junction contained 12 bases not matched to a gene. The CDR3 region has the DNA TGTGCCTCTAAGAGGGCTAGCGGGAGGGAGGACGAGCAGTACTTC. This codes for CASKRASGREDEQYF.

There are many counts of this clonotype. This chain uses TRBV2 with TRBJ1-1; tentative D call: TRBD1 (5 bases). The CDR3 is made up of 13 amino acids. Looked up from germline, CDR1 is SNHLY and CDR2 is FYNNEI. V was trimmed by 7 bases and J by 1 base, leaving 10 bases between them. The CDR3, as DNA: TGTGCCAGCAATCTGCAGGGGAACACTGAAGCTTTCTTT. It yields the protein CASNLQGNTEAFF. Together with reference TRBV2 and TRBJ1-1, the CDR3 gives the full variable domain: EPEVTQTPSHQVTQMGQEVILRCVPISNHLYFYWYRQILGQKVEFLVSFYNNEISEKSEIFDDQFSVERPDGSNFTLKIRSTKLEDSAMYFCASNLQGNTEAFFGQGTRLTVV.

This clonotype was detected ten times or more. This chain links TRBV5-1 with TRBJ1-1, with D tentatively TRBD1 (6 bases). V shed 4 bases and J shed 0 bases, with 10 bases lying between them. From germline, CDR1 is SGHRS and CDR2 YFSETQ. The CDR3 loop spans 14 amino acids. The CDR3, as DNA: TGCGCCAGCAGCACGGGACACTTGAACACTGAAGCTTTCTTT. Its translation: CASSTGHLNTEAFF.

This clonotype was seen at least ten times. This chain joins TRBV5-8 and TRBJ2-1, with TRBD2 matching 13 bases. With 3 bases clipped from V and 5 bases from J, the junction kept 2 bases outside the gene matches. CDR1 SGHTS and CDR2 YDEGEE come from the germline V gene. CDR3 length: 15 residues. DNA for the CDR3: TGTGCCAGCAGCTGGGGGACTAGCGGGAACAATGAGCAGTTCTTC. It is translated as CASSWGTSGNNEQFF.

This clonotype was seen a handful of times. CDR3 sequence (DNA): TGTGCCAGCAGAAAGACAGTCACCGGGGAGCTGTTTTTT. It translates to CASRKTVTGELFF. The chain employs TRBV2 and TRBJ2-2, with D possibly being TRBD1 (5 bases). The germline V and J ends were trimmed by 6 bases and 4 bases, with 9 bases remaining between them. CDR3 length: 13 residues. Germline V gene sequence: CDR1 SNHLY, CDR2 FYNNEI. The full variable domain, its missing parts supplied by reference TRBV2 and TRBJ2-2, is EPEVTQTPSHQVTQMGQEVILRCVPISNHLYFYWYRQILGQKVEFLVSFYNNEISEKSEIFDDQFSVERPDGSNFTLKIRSTKLEDSAMYFCASRKTVTGELFFGEGSRLTVL.

Comment on this clonotype: A much larger clone differs from this one at a single base, so this may be a read error. Here the CDR3 DNA reads TGTGCCAGCAGGTGGGACACTGAAGCTTTCTTT. The encoded protein is CASRWDTEAFF. The V and J genes are TRBV6-1 and TRBJ1-1; D call uncertain. The CDR3 consists of 11 residues. Looked up from germline, CDR1 is MNHNS and CDR2 is SASEGT. V lost 6 bases and J lost 3, with 5 bases in between.

This clonotype was picked up many times. The chain is built from TRBV6-1 and TRBJ2-6; possibly TRBD1 or TRBD2 for D (5 bases each). With 5 bases removed from V and 3 bases from J, the gap between germline ends came to 17 bases. The CDR3 totals 17 residues. CDR1 MNHNS and CDR2 SASEGT come from the germline V gene. This CDR3 is CASSPGTGVFGANVLTF. For the CDR3, the DNA is TGTGCCAGCAGTCCCGGGACCGGCGTATTTGGGGCCAACGTCCTGACTTTC.

The chain links TRBV11-2 to TRBJ2-7; D gene ambiguous. V lost 5 bases to trimming and J lost 3 bases, with 14 bases between them. This CDR3 is built from 14 residues. The germline gives CDR1 SGHAT, CDR2 FQNNGV. The CDR3, as DNA: TGTGCCAGCAGCCCCCCGCCCTGGGGCTACGAGCAGTACTTC. Residues: CASSPPPWGYEQYF.

V and J are TRBV7-6 and TRBJ2-2, with a possible D match to TRBD1 (5 bases). Deletions cut 1 base from V and 5 bases from J, with 14 bases between. This CDR3 spans 16 amino acids. Germline lookup yields CDR1 SGHVS and CDR2 FNYEAQ. The DNA for the CDR3 is TGTGCCAGCAGCTTAGAGGGGCAGGGATTAACCGGGGAGCTGTTTTTT. This codes for CASSLEGQGLTGELFF.

This clonotype was recorded a few times. V usage is TRBV11-3 and J usage is TRBJ2-1; D possibly corresponds to TRBD2 (5 bases). Per the germline V gene, CDR1 is SGHNT and CDR2 is YENEEA. The V and J ends lost 0 bases and 5 bases respectively, with 11 bases between them. CDR3 length: 15 amino acids. The CDR3: CASSLDLWRDNEQFF. The DNA of the CDR3 is TGTGCCAGCAGCTTAGATTTATGGCGGGACAATGAGCAGTTCTTC.

This clonotype came up many times. The chain carries TRBV20-1 and TRBJ2-5; D is unresolved. This CDR3 contains 14 residues. Germline-derived CDR1 and CDR2 are DFQATT and SNEGSKA (reference sequence). Between the trimmed V and J ends, which lost 0 bases and 3 bases, there was a span of 11 bases. For the CDR3, the DNA is TGCAGTGCTAGAGATCTCGGCAGGAAAGAGACCCAGTACTTC. It is translated as CSARDLGRKETQYF.

The rearrangement joins TRBV29-1 to TRBJ2-7; the match to TRBD1 covers 8 bases. This CDR3 region has 15 residues. Germline V lookup: CDR1 SQVTM, CDR2 ANQGSEA. Trimming at V came to 1 base and at J to 1 base, leaving 6 bases not matched to a gene. This chain's CDR3 is CSVEAPWTGSYEQYF. DNA for the CDR3: TGCAGCGTTGAAGCACCCTGGACAGGGTCCTACGAGCAGTACTTC.

This clonotype was counted ten times or more. This chain joins TRBV28 and TRBJ2-7, with no clear D. Deletions cut 3 bases from V and 9 bases from J, with 12 bases between. The CDR3 covers 12 residues. Germline CDR1 MDHEN, CDR2 SYDVKM. The CDR3 nucleotides read TGTGCCAGCAGTTTCCCCACCGGGTGGCAGTACTTC. This codes for CASSFPTGWQYF.

The chain employs TRBV19 and TRBJ2-3, with TRBD2 matching over 11 bases. The CDR3 is 16 amino acids. Germline CDR1 is LNHDA and CDR2 is SQIVND (reference sequence). The junction had 4 bases not matched to a gene; V was cut back by 3 bases and J by 2 bases. The CDR3 protein is CASSMGLAVITDTQYF. For the CDR3, the DNA is TGTGCCAGTAGTATGGGACTAGCGGTCATCACAGATACGCAGTATTTT.

This clonotype was seen at least ten times. This sequence joins TRBV30 and TRBJ1-2, with a possible D match to TRBD1 (6 bases). The germline CDR1 and CDR2 sequences are GTSNPN and SVGIG (reference sequence). This CDR3 comprises 12 residues. V was clipped by 3 bases and J by 8 bases, with 13 bases between them. CDR3 sequence (DNA): TGTGCCTGGAGAAAGGGGGGGATCGGCTACACCTTC. It translates to CAWRKGGIGYTF.

V is TRBV20-1 and J is TRBJ1-4; D remains ambiguous. The CDR3 has 13 amino acids. Trimming left V 7 bases short and J 5 bases short, with 14 bases between. Germline values: CDR1 DFQATT, CDR2 SNEGSKA (reference sequence). CDR3 DNA sequence: TGCAGTGGGACGGGAGTCCAGAATGAAAAACTGTTTTTT. Amino acids: CSGTGVQNEKLFF.